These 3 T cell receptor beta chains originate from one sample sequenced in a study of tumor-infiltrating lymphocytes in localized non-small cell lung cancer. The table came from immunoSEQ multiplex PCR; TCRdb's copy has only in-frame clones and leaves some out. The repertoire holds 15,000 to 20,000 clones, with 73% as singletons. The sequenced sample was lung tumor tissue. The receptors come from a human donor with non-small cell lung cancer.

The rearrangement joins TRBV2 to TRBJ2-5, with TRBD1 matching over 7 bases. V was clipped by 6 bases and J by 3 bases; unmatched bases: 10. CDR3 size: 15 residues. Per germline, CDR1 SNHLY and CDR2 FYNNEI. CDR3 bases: TGTGCCAGCAGCCGCCGGGACAGCAAAAAAGAGACCCAGTACTTC. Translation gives CASSRRDSKKETQYF.

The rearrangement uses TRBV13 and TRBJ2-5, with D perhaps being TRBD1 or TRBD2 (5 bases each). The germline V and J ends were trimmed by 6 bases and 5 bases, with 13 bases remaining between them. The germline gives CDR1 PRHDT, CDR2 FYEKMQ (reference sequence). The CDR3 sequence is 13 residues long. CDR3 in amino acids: CASSFNEGETQYF. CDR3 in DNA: TGTGCCAGCAGTTTTAACGAGGGGGAGACCCAGTACTTC.

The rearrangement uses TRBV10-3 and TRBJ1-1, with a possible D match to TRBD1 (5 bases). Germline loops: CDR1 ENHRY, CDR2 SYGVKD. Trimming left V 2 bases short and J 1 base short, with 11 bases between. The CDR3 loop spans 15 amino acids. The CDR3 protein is CAISEKTEQNTEAFF. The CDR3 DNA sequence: TGTGCCATCAGTGAGAAGACAGAACAGAACACTGAAGCTTTCTTT.